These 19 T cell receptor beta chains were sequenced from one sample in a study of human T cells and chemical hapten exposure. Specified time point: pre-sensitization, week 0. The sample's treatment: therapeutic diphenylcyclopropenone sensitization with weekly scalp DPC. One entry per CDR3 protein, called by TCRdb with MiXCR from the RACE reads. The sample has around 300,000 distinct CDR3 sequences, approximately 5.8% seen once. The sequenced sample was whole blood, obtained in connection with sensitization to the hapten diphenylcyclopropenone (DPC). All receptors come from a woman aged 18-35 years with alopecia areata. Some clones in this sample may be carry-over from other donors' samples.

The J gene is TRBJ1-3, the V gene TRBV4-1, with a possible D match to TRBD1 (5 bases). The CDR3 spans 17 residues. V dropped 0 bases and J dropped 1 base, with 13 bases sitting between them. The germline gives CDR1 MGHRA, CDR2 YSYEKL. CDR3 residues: CASSQDFGDWSGNTIYF. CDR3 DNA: TGCGCCAGCAGCCAAGATTTCGGGGACTGGTCTGGAAACACCATATATTTT.

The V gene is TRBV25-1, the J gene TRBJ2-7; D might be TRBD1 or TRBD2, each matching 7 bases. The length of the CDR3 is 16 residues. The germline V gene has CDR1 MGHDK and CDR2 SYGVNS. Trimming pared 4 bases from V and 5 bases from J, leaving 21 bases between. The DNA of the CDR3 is TGTGCCAGCAGTGCGCATCCCAGACAGGGAGGGCACGAGCAGTACTTC. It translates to CASSAHPRQGGHEQYF.

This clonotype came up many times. CDR3 in amino acids: CASSLIPGQGSREQYF. CDR3 nucleotides: TGTGCCAGCAGCTTGATTCCGGGACAGGGTTCGAGGGAGCAGTACTTC. This chain links TRBV5-4 with TRBJ2-7, with 9 bases identical to TRBD1. J lost 7 bases, V lost 1 base, and 12 bases had no gene match. Germline V gene sequence: CDR1 SGHNT, CDR2 YYREEE (reference sequence). There are 16 residues in the CDR3.

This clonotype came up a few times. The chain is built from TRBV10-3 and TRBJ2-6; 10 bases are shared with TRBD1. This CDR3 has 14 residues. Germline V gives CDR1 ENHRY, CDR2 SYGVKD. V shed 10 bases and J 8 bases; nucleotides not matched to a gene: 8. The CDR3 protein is CATAGTGVTNVLTF. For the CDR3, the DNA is TGTGCCACGGCCGGGACAGGGGTGACCAACGTCCTGACTTTC.

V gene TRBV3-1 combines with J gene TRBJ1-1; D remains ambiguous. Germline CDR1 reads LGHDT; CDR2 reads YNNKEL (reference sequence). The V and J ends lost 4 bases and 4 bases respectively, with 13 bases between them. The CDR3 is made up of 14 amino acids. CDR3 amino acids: CASSLQYLTTEAFF. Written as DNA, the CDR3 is TGTGCCAGCAGCCTACAATACCTGACCACTGAAGCTTTCTTT. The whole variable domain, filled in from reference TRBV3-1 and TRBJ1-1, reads DTAVSQTPKYLVTQMGNDKSIKCEQNLGHDTMYWYKQDSKKFLKIMFSYNNKELIINETVPNRFSPKSPDKAHLNLHINSLELGDSAVYFCASSLQYLTTEAFFGQGTRLTVV.

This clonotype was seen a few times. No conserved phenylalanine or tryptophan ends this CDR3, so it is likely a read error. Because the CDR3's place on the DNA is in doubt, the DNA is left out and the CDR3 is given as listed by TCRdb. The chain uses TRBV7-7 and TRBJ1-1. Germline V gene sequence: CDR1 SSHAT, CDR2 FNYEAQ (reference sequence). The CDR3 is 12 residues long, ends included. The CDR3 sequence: CASSLAPPGPYV.

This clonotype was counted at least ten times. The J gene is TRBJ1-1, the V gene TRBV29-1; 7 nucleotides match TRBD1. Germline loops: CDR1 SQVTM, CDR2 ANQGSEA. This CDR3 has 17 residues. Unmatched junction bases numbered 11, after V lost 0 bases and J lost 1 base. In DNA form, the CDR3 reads TGCAGCGTTGAAGACGCTGACTATTGGGACAGGAACACTGAAGCTTTCTTT. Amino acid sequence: CSVEDADYWDRNTEAFF.

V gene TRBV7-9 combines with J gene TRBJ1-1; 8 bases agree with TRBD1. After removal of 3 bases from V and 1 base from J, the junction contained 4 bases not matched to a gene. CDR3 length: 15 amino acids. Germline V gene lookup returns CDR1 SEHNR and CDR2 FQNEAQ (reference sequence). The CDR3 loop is CASSLTGVENTEAFF. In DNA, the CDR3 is TGTGCCAGCAGCTTGACAGGGGTCGAGAACACTGAAGCTTTCTTT.

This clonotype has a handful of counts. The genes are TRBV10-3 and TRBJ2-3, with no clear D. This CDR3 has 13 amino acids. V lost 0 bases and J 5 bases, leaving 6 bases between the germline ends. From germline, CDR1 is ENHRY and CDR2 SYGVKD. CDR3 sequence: CAISESEVDTQYF. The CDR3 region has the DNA TGTGCCATCAGTGAGTCGGAAGTAGATACGCAGTATTTT.

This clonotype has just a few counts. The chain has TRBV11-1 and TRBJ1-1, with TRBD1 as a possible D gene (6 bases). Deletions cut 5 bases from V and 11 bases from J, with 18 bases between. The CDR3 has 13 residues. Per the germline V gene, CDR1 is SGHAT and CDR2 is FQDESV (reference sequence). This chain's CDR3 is CASSLRGSAVAFF. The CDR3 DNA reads TGTGCCAGCAGCCTAAGGGGGTCCGCCGTGGCTTTCTTT. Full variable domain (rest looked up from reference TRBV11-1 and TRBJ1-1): EAEVAQSPRYKITEKSQAVAFWCDPISGHATLYWYRQILGQGPELLVQFQDESVVDDSQLPKDRFSAERLKGVDSTLKIQPAELGDSAMYLCASSLRGSAVAFFGQGTRLTVV.

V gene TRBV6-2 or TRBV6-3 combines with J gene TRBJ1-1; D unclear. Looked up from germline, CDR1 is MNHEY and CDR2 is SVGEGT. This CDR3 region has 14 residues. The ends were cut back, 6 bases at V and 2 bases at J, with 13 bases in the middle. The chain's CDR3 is CASRKAPFNTEAFF. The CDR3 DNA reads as TGTGCCAGCAGAAAGGCCCCATTCAACACTGAAGCTTTCTTT.

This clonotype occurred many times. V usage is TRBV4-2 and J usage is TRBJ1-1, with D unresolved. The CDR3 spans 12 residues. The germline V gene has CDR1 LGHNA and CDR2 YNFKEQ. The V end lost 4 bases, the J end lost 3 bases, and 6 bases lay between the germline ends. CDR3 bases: TGTGCCAGCAGCCCCCGGGACACTGAAGCTTTCTTT. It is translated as CASSPRDTEAFF.

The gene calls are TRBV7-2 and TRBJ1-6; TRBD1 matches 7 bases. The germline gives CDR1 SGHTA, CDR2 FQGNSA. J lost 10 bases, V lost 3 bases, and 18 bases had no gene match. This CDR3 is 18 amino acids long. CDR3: CASSFHRGGWFGYSPLHF. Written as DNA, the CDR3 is TGTGCCAGCAGCTTTCACAGGGGAGGCTGGTTTGGTTACTCACCCCTCCACTTT.

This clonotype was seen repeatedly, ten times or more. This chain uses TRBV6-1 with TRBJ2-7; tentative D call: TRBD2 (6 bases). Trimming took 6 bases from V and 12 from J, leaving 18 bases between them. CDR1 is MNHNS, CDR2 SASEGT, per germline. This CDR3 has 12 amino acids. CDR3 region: CASRIGGTSPYF. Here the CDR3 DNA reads TGTGCCAGCAGGATTGGGGGAACTAGCCCGTACTTC.

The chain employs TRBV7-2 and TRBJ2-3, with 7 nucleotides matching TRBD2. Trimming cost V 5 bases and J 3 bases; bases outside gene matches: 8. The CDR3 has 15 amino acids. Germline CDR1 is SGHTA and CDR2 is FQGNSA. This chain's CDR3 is CASSPSGTNTDTQYF. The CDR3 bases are TGTGCCAGCAGCCCATCCGGGACTAATACAGATACGCAGTATTTT.

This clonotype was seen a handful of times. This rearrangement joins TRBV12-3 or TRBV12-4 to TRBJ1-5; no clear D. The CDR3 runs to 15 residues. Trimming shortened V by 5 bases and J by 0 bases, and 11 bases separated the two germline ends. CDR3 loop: CASSREAFSNQPQHF. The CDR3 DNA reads TGTGCCAGCAGTCGGGAGGCCTTTAGCAATCAGCCCCAGCATTTT.

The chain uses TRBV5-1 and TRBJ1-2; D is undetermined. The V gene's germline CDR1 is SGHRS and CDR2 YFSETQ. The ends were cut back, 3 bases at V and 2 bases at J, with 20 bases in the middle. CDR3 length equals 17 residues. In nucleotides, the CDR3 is TGCGCCAGCAGCTCCGAAATAGGAGAAGGGCTCAACTATGGCTACACCTTC. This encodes CASSSEIGEGLNYGYTF.

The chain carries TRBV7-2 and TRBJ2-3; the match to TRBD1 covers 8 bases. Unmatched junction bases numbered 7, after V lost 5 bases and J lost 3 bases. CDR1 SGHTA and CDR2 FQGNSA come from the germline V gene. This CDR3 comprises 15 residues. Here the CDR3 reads CASSRQGKSTDTQYF. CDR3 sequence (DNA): TGTGCCAGCAGCCGACAGGGGAAGAGTACAGATACGCAGTATTTT.

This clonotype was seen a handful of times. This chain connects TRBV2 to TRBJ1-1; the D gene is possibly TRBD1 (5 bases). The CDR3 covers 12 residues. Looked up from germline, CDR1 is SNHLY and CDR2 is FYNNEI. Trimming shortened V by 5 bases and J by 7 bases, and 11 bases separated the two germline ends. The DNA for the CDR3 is TGTGCCAGCAGTTCCCAGGGAGATGAAGCTTTCTTT. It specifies CASSSQGDEAFF.